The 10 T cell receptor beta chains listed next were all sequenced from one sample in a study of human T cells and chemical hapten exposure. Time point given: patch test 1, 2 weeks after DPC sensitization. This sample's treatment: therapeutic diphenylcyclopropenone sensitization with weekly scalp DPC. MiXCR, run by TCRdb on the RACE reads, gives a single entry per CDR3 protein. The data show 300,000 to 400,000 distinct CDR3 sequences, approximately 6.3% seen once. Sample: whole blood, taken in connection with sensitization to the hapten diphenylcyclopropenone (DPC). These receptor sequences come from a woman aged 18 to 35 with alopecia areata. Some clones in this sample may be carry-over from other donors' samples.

CDR3 coding DNA: TGTGCCAGCAGCGTAGGAGGGTTTAAGATAGAGACCCAGTACTTC. Protein: CASSVGGFKIETQYF. V and J are TRBV9 and TRBJ2-5; D is perhaps TRBD2 (5 bases). V lost 0 bases and J lost 4, with 13 bases in between. The CDR3 covers 15 residues. In germline, CDR1 is SGDLS, CDR2 YYNGEE.

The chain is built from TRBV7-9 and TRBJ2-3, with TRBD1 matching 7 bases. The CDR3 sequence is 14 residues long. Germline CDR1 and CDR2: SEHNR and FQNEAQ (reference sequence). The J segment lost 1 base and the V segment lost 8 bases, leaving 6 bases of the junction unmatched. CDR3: CASVPGQRTDTQYF. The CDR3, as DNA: TGTGCCAGCGTTCCGGGACAGCGCACAGATACGCAGTATTTT.

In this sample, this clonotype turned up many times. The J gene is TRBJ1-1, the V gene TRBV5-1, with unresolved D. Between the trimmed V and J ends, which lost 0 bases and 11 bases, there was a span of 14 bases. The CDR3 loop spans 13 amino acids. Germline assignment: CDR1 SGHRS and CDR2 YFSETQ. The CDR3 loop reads CASSLAGNRGAFF. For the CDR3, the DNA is TGCGCCAGCAGCTTGGCCGGCAACCGAGGGGCTTTCTTT.

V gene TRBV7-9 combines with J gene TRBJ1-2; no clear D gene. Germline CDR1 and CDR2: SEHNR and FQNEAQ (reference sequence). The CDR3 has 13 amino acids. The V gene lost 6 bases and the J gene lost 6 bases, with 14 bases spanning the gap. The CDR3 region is CASSHSRVDGYTF. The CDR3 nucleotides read TGTGCCAGCAGTCACAGCCGGGTAGATGGCTACACCTTC.

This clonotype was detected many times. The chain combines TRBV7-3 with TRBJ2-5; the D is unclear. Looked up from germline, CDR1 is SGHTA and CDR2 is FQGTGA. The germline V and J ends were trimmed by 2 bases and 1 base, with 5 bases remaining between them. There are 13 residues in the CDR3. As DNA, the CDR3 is TGTGCCAGCAGCTTATGGGCCCAAGAGACCCAGTACTTC. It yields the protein CASSLWAQETQYF.

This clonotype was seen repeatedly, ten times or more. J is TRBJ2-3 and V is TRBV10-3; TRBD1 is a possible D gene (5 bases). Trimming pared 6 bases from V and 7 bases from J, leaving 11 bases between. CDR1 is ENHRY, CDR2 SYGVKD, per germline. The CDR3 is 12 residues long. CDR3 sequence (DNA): TGTGCCATCAGCGACAGACTTCATACGCAGTATTTT. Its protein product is CAISDRLHTQYF.

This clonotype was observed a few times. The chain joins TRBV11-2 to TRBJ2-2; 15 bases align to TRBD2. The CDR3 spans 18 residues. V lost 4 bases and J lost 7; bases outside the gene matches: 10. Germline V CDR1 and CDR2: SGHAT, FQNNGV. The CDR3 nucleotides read TGTGCCAGCAGCTCCCGATTCGGGACTAGCGGGGGGTACGGGGAGCTGTTTTTT. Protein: CASSSRFGTSGGYGELFF.

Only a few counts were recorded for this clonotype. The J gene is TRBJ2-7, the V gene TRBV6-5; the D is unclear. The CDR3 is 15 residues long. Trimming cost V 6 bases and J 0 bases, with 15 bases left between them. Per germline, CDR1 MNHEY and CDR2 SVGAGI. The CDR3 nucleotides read TGTGCCAGCAGACTTAGTGACGCTATCTCCTACGAGCAGTACTTC. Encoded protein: CASRLSDAISYEQYF.

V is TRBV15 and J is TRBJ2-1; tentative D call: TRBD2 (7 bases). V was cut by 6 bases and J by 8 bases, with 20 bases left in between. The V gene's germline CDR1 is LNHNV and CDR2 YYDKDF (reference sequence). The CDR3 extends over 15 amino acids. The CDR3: CATREGGRIIDEQFF. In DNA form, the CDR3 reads TGTGCCACCAGGGAGGGGGGGCGCATCATAGATGAGCAGTTCTTC.

The CDR3, as DNA: TGCGCCAGCAGCCCTGGGACCTACACCGGGGAGCTGTTTTTT. This codes for CASSPGTYTGELFF. The chain employs TRBV4-3 and TRBJ2-2; D is tentatively TRBD1 or TRBD2 (5 bases each). CDR1 LGHNA and CDR2 YSLEER come from the germline V gene. The CDR3 is made up of 14 amino acids. Between the trimmed V and J ends, which lost 4 bases and 3 bases, there was a span of 9 bases.